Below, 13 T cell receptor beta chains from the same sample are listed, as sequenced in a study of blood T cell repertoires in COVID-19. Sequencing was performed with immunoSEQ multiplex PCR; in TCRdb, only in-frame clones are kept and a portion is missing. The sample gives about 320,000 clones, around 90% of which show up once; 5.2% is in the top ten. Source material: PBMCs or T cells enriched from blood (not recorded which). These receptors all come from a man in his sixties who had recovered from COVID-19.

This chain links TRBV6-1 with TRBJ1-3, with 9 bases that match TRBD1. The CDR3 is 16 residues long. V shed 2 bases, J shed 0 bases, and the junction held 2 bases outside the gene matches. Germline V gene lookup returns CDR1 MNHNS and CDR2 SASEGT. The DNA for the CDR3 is TGTGCCAGCAGTGAATCGACAGGGGGCTCTGGAAACACCATATATTTT. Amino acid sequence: CASSESTGGSGNTIYF.

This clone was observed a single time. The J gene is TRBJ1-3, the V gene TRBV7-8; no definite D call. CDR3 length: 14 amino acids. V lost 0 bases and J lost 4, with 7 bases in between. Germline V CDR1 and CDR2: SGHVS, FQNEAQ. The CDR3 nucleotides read TGTGCCAGCAGCTTAGCGGGGAGAGGAAACACCATATATTTT. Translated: CASSLAGRGNTIYF.

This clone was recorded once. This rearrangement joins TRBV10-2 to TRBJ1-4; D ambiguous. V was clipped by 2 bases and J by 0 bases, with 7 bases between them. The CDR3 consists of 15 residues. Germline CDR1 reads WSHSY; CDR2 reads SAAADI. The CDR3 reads CASSEGLATNEKLFF. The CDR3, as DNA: TGCGCCAGCAGTGAGGGGCTTGCAACTAATGAAAAACTGTTTTTT.

The CDR3 sequence is CASSSVNNEQFF. CDR3 bases: TGTGCCAGCAGTTCCGTAAACAATGAGCAGTTCTTC. This chain connects TRBV28 to TRBJ2-1; no definite D call. V was clipped by 4 bases and J by 5 bases, with 6 bases between them. This CDR3 contains 12 residues. CDR1 MDHEN and CDR2 SYDVKM come from the germline V gene.

CDR3 in amino acids: CSATGYSRAADTQYF. Written as DNA, the CDR3 is TGCAGCGCTACGGGGTACTCGCGGGCGGCAGATACGCAGTATTTT. V is TRBV29-1 and J is TRBJ2-3; the D gene is possibly TRBD2 (5 bases). Germline V CDR1 and CDR2: SQVTM, ANQGSEA. Trimming took off 7 bases at V and 4 bases at J, with 21 bases between the two ends. The CDR3 sequence is 15 residues long.

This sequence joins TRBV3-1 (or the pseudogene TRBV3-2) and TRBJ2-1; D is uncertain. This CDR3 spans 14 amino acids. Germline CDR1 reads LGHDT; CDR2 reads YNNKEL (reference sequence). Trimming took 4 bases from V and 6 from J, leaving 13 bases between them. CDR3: CASSPQAAPNEQFF. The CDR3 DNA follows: TGTGCCAGCAGCCCTCAGGCTGCGCCCAATGAGCAGTTCTTC.

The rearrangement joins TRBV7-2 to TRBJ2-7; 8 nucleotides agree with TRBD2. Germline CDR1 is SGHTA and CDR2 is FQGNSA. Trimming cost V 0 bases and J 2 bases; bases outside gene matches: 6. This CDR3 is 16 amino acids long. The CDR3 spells CASSLAGSGAAYEQYF. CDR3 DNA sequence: TGTGCCAGCAGCTTAGCTGGTAGCGGGGCTGCCTACGAGCAGTACTTC.

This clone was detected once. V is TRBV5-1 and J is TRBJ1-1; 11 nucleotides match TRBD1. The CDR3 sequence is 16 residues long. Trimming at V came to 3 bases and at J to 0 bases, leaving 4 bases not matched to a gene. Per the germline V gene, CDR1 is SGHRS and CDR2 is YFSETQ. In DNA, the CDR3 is TGCGCCAGCAGCTGGGGGACAGGGGGACTGAACACTGAAGCTTTCTTT. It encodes CASSWGTGGLNTEAFF.

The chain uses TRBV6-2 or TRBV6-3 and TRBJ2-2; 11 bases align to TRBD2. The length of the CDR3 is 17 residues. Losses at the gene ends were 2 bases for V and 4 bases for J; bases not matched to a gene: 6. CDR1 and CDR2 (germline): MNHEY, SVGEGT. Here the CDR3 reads CASSYRLAGSSTGELFF. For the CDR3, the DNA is TGTGCCAGCAGTTACCGACTAGCGGGATCGAGCACCGGGGAGCTGTTTTTT.

The chain's CDR3 is CASNRGGNTGELFF. Here the CDR3 DNA reads TGTGCCAGCAATAGGGGGGGTAACACCGGGGAGCTGTTTTTT. This chain connects TRBV28 to TRBJ2-2; TRBD2 is a possible D gene (7 bases). V lost 7 bases and J 2 bases, leaving 11 bases between the germline ends. This CDR3 region has 14 residues. The V gene's germline CDR1 is MDHEN and CDR2 SYDVKM.

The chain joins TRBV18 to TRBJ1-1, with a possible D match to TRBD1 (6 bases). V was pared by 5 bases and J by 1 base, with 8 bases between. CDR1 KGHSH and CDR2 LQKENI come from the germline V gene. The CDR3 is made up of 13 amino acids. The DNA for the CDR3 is TGTGCCAGCTCAAGACAGGAGAACACTGAAGCTTTCTTT. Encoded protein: CASSRQENTEAFF.

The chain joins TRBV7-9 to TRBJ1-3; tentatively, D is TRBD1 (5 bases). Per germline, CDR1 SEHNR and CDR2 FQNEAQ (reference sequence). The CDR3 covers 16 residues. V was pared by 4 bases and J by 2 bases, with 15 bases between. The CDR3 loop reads CASSYWGSRAGNTIYF. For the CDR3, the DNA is TGTGCCAGCAGCTACTGGGGCTCTCGCGCTGGAAACACCATATATTTT.

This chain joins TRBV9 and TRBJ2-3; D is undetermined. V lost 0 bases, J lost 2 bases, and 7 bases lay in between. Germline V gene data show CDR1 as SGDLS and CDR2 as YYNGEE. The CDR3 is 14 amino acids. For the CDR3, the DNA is TGTGCCAGCAGCGTAGGGCCGAACACAGATACGCAGTATTTT. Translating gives CASSVGPNTDTQYF.